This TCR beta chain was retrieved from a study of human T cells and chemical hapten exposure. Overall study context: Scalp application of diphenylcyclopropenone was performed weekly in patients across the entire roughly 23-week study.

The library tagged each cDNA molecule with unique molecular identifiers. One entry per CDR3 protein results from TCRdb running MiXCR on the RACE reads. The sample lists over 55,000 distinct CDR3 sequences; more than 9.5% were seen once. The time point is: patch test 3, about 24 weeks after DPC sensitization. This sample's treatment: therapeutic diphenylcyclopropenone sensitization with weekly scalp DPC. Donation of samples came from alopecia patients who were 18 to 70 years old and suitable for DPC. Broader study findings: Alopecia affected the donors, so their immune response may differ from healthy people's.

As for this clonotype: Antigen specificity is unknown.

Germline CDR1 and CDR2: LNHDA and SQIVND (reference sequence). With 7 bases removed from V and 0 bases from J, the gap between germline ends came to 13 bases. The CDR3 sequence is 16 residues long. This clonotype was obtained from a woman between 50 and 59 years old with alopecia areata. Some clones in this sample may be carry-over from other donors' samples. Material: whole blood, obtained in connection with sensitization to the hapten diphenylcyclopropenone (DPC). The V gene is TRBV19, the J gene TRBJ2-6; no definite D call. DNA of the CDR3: TGTGCCAGTATTGAAGACGGAAGCTCTGGGGCCAACGTCCTGACTTTC. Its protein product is CASIEDGSSGANVLTF.